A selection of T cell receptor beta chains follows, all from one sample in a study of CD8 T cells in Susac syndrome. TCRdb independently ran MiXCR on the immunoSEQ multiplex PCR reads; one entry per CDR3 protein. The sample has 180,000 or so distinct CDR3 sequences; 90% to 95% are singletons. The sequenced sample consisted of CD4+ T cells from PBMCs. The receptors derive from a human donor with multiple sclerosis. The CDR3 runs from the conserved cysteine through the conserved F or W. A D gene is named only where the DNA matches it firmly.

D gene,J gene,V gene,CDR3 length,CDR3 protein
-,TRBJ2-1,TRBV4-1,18,CASSQLGRGEWVYNEQFF
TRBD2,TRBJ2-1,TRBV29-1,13,CSAQRETYNEQFF
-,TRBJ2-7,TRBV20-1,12,CSASRDGYEQYF
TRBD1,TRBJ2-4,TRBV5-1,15,CASSFASGGRDIQYF
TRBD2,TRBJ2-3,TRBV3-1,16,CASSQPGTKSTDTQYF
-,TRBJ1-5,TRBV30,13,CAWSGVSNQPQHF
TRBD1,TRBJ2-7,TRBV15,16,CATSGVDRAPSGEQYF
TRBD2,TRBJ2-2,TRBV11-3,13,CASSRGGSGELFF
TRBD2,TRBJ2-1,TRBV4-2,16,CASSQGGGGFYNEQFF
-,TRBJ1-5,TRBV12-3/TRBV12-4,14,CASSPIGGTQPQHF
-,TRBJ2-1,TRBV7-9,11,CASSIYNEQFF
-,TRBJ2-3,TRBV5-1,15,CASSFGPGSADTQYF
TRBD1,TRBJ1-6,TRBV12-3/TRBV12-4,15,CASSRGGPYGSPLHF
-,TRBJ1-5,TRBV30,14,CASTSGYSNQPQHF
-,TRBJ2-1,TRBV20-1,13,CSASRSAHNEQFF
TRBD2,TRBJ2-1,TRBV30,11,CAWSGGGSQFF
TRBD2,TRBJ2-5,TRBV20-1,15,CSARVPSGSQETQYF
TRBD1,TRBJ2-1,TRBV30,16,CAWREDRGESYNEQFF
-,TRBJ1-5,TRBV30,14,CAWSVWAENQPQHF
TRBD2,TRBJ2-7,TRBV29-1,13,CSVGTSGVYEQYF
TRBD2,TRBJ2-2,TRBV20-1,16,CSAHTSGGAYTGELFF
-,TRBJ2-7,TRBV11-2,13,CASSMAPTYEQYF
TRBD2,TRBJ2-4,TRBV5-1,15,CASSLPREAKNIQYF
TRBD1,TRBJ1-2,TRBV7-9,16,CASSSRTGVVNYGYTF
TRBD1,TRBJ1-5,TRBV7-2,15,CASSLMDRGYQPQHF
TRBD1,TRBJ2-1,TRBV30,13,CAWSVSQGIAQFF
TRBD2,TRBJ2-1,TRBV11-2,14,CASSFGGSGRYQFF
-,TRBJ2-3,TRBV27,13,CASSPTKTDTQYF
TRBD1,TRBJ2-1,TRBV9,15,CASSVGGQIYNEQFF
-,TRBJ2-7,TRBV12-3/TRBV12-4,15,CASSSRGEYTYEQYF
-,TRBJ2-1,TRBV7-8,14,CASRIWGDYNEQFF
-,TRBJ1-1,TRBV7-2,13,CASSQYRNTEAFF
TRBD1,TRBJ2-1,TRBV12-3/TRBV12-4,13,CASIRDRPSEQFF
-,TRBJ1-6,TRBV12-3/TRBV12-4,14,CASSPDGKNSPLHF
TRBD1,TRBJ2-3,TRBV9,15,CASSGGTGPTDTQYF
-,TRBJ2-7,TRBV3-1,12,CASSQLGWEQYF
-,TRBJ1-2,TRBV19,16,CASSRVGGTPSYGYTF
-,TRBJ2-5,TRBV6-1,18,CASREPLAGGRGEETQYF
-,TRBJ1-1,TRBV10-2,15,CASSGRRQGDTEAFF
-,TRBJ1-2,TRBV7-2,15,CASSLAGRPGYGYTF
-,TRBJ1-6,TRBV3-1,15,CASSQLDRATSPLHF
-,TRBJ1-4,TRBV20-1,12,CSARVTSEKLFF
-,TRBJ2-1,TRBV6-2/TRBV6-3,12,CASSYSGPREFF
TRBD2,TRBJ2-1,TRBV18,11,CASSPGTSEFF
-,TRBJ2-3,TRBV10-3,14,CAITPRPTTDTQYF
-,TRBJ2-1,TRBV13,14,CASSSLAQYNEQFF
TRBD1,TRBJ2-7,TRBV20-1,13,CSAPGTGHYEQYF
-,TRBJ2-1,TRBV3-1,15,CASSPRANGGNEQFF
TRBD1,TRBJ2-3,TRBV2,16,CASSVRGQGIPDTQYF
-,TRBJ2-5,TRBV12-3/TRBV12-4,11,CASSSLETQYF
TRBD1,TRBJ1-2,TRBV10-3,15,CAISVGQGATDGYTF
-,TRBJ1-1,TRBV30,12,CAWNWSGTEAFF
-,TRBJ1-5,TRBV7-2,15,CASSLEGRSNQPQHF
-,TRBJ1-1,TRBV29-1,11,CSGHRETEAFF